This T cell receptor (beta chain) derives from a study of OX40 agonist ivuxolimab in advanced cancers. Overall study context: A diagnosis of hepatocellular carcinoma, melanoma, renal cell or head and neck cancer was present in dose-escalation patients. General study points: The specificity for antigen of the expanded peripheral T cells was not determined.

Of note for this clone: The antigen is unknown. The junction does not match germline at one end; this may be a read error.

The CDR3 loop spans 15 amino acids. Germline assignment: CDR1 SGHVS and CDR2 FNYEAQ. Libraries were prepared by immunoSEQ multiplex PCR; TCRdb keeps only in-frame clonotypes and omits some of them. The sample consists of 100,000 to 130,000 clones, approximately 90% of them appearing once. This material consisted of CD4+ or CD8+ T cells sorted from blood, taken in a trial of the OX40 agonist ivuxolimab. This chain connects TRBV7-6 to TRBJ2-1, with TRBD2 matching 7 bases. The source is an adult with an advanced solid tumor such as melanoma, head and neck, liver or kidney cancer. The CDR3: CASSLVAGSNNEQFF. DNA of the CDR3: TGTGCCAGCAGCTTAGTAGCGGGCTCCAACAATGAGCAGTTCTTC.